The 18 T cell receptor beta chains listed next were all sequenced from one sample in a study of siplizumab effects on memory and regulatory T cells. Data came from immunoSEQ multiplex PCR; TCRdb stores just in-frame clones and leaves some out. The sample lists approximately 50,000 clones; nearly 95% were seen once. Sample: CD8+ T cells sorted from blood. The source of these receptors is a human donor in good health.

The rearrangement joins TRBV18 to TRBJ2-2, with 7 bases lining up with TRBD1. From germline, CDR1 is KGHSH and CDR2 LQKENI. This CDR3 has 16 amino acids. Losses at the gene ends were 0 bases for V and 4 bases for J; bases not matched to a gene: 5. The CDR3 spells CASSPPGTDFTGELFF. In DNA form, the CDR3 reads TGTGCCAGCTCACCACCCGGGACAGACTTCACCGGGGAGCTGTTTTTT. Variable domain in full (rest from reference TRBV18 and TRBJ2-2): NAGVMQNPRHLVRRRGQEARLRCSPMKGHSHVYWYRQLPEEGLKFMVYLQKENIIDESGMPKERFSAEFPKEGPSILRIQQVVRGDSAAYFCASSPPGTDFTGELFFGEGSRLTVL.

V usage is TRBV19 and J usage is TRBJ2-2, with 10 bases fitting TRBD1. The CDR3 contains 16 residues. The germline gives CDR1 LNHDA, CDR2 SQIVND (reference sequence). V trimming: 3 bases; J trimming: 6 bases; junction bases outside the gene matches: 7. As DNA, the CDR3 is TGTGCCAGTAGTATTCCCGGGACAGGGGTTGCCGGGGAGCTGTTTTTT. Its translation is CASSIPGTGVAGELFF.

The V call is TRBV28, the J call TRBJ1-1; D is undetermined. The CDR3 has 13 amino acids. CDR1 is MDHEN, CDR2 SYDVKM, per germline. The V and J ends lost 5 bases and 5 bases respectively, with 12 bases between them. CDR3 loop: CASSPNPLTEAFF. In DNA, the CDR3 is TGTGCCAGCAGTCCTAACCCATTAACTGAAGCTTTCTTT.

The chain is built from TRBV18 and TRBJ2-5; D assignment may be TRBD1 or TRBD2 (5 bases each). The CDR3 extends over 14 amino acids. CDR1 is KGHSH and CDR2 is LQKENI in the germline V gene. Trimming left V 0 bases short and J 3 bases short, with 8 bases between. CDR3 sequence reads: CASSPPRGEETQYF. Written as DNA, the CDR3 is TGTGCCAGCTCACCACCGAGAGGGGAAGAGACCCAGTACTTC.

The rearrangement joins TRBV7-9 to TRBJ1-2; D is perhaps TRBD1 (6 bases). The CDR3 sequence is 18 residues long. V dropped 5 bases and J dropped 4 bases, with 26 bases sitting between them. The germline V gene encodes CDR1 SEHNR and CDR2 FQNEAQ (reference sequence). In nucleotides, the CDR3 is TGTGCCAGCAGCAAACCGGACAGCACCGTGAGTCTGTTCTATGGCTACACCTTC. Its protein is CASSKPDSTVSLFYGYTF.

CDR3: CASSPATGMGHEQYF. The CDR3, as DNA: TGTGCCAGCAGCCCCGCGACCGGGATGGGCCACGAGCAGTACTTC. This chain uses TRBV5-6 with TRBJ2-7, with D perhaps TRBD2 (5 bases). The V end lost 4 bases, the J end lost 5 bases, and 19 bases lay between the germline ends. From germline, CDR1 is SGHDT and CDR2 YYEEEE. The CDR3 consists of 15 residues.

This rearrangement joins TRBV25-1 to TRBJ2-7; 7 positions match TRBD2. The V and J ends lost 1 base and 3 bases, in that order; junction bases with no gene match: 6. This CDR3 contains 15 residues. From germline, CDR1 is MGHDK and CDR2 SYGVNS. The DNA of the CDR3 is TGTGCCAGCAGTGAATGGGAGGGGAGAAGCTACGAGCAGTACTTC. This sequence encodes CASSEWEGRSYEQYF.

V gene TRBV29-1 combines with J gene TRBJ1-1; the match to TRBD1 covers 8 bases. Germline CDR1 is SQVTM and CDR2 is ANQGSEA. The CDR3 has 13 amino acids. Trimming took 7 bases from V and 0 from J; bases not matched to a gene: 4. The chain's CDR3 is CSAGTGLNTEAFF. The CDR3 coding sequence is TGCAGCGCAGGGACAGGCTTGAACACTGAAGCTTTCTTT.

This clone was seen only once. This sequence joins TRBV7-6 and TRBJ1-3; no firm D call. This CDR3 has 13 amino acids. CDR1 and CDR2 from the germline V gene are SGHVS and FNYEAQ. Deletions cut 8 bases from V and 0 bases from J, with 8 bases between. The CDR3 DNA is TGTGCCAGCTCGAGGATCTCTGGAAACACCATATATTTT. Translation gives CASSRISGNTIYF.

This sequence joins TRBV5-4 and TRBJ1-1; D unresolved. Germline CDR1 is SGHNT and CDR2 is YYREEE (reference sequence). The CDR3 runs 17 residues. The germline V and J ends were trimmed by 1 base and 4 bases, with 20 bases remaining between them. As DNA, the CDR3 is TGTGCCAGCAGCTTGAGACCCCCTCGCCCGATGGGCACTGAAGCTTTCTTT. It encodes CASSLRPPRPMGTEAFF.

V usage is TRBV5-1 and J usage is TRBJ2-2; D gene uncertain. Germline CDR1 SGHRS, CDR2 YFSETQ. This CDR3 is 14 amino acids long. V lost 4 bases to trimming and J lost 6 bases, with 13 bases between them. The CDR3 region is CASSTTDEAGELFF. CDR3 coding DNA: TGCGCCAGCAGCACCACAGACGAGGCCGGGGAGCTGTTTTTT.

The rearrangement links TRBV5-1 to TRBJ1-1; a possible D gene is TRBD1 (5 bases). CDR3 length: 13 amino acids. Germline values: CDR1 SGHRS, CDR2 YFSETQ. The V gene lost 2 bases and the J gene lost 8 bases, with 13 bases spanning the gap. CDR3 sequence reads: CASSLSGGGEAFF. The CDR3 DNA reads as TGCGCCAGCAGCTTATCTGGCGGGGGGGAAGCTTTCTTT.

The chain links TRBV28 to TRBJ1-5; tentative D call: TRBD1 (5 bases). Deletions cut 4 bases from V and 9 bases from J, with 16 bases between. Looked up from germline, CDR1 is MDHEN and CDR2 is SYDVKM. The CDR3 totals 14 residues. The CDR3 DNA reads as TGTGCCAGCAGTTCCGGGGCGGAGCACACGCCCCAGCATTTT. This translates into CASSSGAEHTPQHF.

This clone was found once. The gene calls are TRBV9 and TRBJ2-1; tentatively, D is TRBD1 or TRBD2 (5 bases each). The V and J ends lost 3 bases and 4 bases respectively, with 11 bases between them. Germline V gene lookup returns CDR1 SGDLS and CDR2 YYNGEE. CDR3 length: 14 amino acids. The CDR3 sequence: CASSERDRYNEQFF. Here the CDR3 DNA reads TGTGCCAGCAGCGAAAGGGACCGTTACAATGAGCAGTTCTTC.

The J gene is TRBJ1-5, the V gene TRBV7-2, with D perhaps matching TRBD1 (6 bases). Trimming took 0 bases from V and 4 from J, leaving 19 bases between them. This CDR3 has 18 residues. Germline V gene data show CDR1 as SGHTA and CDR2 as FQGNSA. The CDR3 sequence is CASSLAFFGQGSNQPQHF. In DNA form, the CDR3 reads TGTGCCAGCAGCTTAGCTTTTTTTGGGCAGGGGTCGAATCAGCCCCAGCATTTT.

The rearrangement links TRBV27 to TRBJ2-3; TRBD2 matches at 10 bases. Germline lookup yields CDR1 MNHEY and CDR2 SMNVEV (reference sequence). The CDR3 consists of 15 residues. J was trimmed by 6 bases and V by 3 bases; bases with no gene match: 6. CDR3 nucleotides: TGTGCCAGCAGTTTGGGGCTAGCGGGAGCTGATACGCAGTATTTT. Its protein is CASSLGLAGADTQYF.

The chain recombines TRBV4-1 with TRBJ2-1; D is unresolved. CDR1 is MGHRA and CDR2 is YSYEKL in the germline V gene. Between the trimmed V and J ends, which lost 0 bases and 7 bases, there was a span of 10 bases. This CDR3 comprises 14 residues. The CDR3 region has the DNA TGCGCCAGCAGCCAAGAGACGGGCACAAATGAGCAGTTCTTC. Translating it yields CASSQETGTNEQFF.

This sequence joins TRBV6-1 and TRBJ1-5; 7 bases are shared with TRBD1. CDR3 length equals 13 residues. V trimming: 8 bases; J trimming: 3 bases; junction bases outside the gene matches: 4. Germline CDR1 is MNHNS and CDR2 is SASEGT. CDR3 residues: CASYDRANQPQHF. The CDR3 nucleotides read TGTGCCAGCTACGACAGGGCCAATCAGCCCCAGCATTTT.